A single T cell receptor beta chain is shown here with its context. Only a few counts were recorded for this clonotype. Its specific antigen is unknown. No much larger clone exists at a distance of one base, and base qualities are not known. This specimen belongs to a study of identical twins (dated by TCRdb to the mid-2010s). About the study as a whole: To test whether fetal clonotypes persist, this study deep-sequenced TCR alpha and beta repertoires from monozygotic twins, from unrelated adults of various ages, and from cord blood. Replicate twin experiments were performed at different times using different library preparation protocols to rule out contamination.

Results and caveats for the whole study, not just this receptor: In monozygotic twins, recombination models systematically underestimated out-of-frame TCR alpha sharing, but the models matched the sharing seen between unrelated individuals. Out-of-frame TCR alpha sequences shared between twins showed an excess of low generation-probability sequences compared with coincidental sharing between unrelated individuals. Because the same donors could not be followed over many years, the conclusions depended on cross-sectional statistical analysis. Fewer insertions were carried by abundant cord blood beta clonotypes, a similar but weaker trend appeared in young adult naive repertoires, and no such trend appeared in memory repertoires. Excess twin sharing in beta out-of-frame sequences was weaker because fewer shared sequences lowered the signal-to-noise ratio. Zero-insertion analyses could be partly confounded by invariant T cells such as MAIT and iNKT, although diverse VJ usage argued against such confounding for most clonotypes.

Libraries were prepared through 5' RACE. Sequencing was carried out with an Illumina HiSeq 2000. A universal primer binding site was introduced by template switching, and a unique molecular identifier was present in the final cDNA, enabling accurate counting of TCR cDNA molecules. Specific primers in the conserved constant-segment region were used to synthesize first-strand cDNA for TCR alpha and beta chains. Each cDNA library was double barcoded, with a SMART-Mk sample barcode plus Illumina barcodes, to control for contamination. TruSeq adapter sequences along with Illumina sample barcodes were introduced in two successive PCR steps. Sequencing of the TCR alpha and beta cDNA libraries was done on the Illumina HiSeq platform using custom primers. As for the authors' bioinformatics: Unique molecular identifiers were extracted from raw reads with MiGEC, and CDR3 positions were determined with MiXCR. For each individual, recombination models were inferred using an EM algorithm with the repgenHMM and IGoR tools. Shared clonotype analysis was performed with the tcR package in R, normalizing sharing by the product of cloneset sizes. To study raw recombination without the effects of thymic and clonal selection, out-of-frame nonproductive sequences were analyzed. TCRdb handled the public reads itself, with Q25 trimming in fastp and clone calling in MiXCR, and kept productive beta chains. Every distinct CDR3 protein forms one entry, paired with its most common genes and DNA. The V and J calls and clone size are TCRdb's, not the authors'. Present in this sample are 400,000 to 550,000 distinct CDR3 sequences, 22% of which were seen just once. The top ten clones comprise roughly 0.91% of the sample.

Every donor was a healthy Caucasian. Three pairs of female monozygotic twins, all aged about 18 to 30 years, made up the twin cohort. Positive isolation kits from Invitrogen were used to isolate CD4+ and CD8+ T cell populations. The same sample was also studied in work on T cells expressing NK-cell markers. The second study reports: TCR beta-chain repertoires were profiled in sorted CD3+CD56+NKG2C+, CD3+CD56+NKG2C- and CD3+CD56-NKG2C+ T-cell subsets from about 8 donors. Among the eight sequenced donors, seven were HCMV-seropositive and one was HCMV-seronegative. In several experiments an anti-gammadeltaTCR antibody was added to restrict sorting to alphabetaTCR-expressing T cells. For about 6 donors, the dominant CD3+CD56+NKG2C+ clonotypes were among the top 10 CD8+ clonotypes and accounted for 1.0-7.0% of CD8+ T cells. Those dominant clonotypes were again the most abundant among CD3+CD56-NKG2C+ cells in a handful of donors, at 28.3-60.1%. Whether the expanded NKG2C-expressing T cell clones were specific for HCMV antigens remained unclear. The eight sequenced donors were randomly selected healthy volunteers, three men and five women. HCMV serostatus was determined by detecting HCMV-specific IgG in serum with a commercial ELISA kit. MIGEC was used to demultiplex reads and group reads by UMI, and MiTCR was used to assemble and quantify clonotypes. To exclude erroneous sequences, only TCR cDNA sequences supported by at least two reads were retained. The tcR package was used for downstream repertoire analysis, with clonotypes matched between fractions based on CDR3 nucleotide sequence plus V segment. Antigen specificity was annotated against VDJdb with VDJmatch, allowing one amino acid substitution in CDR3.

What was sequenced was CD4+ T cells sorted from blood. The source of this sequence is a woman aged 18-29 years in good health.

DNA sequence: TGCAGTGCTCCCCTCGTTAACGGATACAATGAGCAGTTCTTC. It translates to CSAPLVNGYNEQFF. Rearrangement joined TRBV20-1 to TRBJ2-1, with the D gene not confidently named. CDR1 and CDR2 are read off the germline V gene (reference sequence) as DFQATT and SNEGSKA. The CDR3, cysteine through phenylalanine, is 14 amino acids long. Only the CDR3 DNA stays, 42 bases, in frame from base 1. A distance of 15 bases separates the germline ends of V and J, which lose 5 bases and 4 bases respectively.